This TCR beta chain was sequenced during a study of neurological immune-mediated disorders. Whole-study results and caveats: Across subjects, no CDR3 amino acid sequence appeared in expanded clones of more than one subject, a finding that suggested private repertoires in all groups.

The table lists this clonotype with many counts. The target antigen is unknown. Time point of the sample: technical triplicate 3. Germline assignment: CDR1 DFQATT and CDR2 SNEGSKA (reference sequence). The CDR3 covers 14 residues. The J segment lost 4 bases and the V segment lost 5 bases, leaving 8 bases of the junction unmatched. From 15-18 subjects, each sequencing run yielded over 190 million TCR-beta sequences. TCRdb passed the 5' RACE reads through MiXCR, listing each CDR3 protein once. The sample has about 44,000 distinct CDR3 sequences, roughly a fifth seen once. Specimen: PBMCs. This clonotype was sampled from a man aged 55 to 69 with HTLV-1-associated myelopathy (HAM/TSP). The rearrangement links TRBV20-1 to TRBJ1-2; 9 bases match TRBD1. The DNA of the CDR3 is TGCAGTGCTCAACAGGGGGCCCAGGGCTATGGCTACACCTTC. As protein: CSAQQGAQGYGYTF.